Included here is one TCR beta chain sequence, with context. The antigen is unknown. This record belongs to a study of cytomegalovirus exposure and HLA in healthy donors. Study-level background: Of all 400 or so donors who were genotyped, roughly 81% belonged to the Caucasian-associated ancestry cluster.

Between the trimmed V and J ends, which lost 7 bases and 4 bases, there was a span of 10 bases. The CDR3 sequence is 12 residues long. Germline CDR1 and CDR2: MDHEN and SYDVKM. Study-level points and caveats: Presence/absence analyses took donor sequencing depth as roughly uniform.

Researchers ran the PCR with 60 Vbeta and 13 Jbeta primers. The table came from immunoSEQ multiplex PCR; TCRdb's copy has only in-frame clones and leaves some out. This table has some 110,000 clones, over 60% appearing once. The sample consisted of PBMCs. The V and J genes are TRBV28 and TRBJ1-2; D is unclear. This clonotype was obtained from a man in his fifties or sixties in good health and CMV-seropositive. The CDR3 here is CASTLGTYGYTF. In DNA, the CDR3 is TGTGCCAGCACCCTAGGCACCTATGGCTACACCTTC.